This entry describes one T cell receptor beta chain. A patient was excluded if there was uncontrolled infection, other autoimmune disease, pregnancy or lactation. The sample comes from a study of T cells in Graves' hyperthyroidism and ophthalmopathy. From RNA transcripts, TCR beta CDR3 regions were amplified. An initial round of RT-PCR targeting the TCR CDR3 relied on the HTBI primer set. TCRdb analysed the multiplex PCR reads with MiXCR anew, one entry per CDR3 protein. Of about 400,000 distinct CDR3 sequences listed, roughly 13% are singletons. Germline CDR1 and CDR2: MNHEY and SMNVEV (reference sequence). Trimming took 5 bases from V and 4 from J, leaving 9 bases between them. The CDR3 extends over 13 amino acids.

The sample taken for sequencing was blood. The genes are TRBV27 and TRBJ1-5, with D uncertain. The sequence came from a middle-aged man with Graves' ophthalmopathy. DNA for the CDR3: TGTGCCAGCAGTGGACTGGGGAATCAGCCCCAGCATTTT. Translating it yields CASSGLGNQPQHF.